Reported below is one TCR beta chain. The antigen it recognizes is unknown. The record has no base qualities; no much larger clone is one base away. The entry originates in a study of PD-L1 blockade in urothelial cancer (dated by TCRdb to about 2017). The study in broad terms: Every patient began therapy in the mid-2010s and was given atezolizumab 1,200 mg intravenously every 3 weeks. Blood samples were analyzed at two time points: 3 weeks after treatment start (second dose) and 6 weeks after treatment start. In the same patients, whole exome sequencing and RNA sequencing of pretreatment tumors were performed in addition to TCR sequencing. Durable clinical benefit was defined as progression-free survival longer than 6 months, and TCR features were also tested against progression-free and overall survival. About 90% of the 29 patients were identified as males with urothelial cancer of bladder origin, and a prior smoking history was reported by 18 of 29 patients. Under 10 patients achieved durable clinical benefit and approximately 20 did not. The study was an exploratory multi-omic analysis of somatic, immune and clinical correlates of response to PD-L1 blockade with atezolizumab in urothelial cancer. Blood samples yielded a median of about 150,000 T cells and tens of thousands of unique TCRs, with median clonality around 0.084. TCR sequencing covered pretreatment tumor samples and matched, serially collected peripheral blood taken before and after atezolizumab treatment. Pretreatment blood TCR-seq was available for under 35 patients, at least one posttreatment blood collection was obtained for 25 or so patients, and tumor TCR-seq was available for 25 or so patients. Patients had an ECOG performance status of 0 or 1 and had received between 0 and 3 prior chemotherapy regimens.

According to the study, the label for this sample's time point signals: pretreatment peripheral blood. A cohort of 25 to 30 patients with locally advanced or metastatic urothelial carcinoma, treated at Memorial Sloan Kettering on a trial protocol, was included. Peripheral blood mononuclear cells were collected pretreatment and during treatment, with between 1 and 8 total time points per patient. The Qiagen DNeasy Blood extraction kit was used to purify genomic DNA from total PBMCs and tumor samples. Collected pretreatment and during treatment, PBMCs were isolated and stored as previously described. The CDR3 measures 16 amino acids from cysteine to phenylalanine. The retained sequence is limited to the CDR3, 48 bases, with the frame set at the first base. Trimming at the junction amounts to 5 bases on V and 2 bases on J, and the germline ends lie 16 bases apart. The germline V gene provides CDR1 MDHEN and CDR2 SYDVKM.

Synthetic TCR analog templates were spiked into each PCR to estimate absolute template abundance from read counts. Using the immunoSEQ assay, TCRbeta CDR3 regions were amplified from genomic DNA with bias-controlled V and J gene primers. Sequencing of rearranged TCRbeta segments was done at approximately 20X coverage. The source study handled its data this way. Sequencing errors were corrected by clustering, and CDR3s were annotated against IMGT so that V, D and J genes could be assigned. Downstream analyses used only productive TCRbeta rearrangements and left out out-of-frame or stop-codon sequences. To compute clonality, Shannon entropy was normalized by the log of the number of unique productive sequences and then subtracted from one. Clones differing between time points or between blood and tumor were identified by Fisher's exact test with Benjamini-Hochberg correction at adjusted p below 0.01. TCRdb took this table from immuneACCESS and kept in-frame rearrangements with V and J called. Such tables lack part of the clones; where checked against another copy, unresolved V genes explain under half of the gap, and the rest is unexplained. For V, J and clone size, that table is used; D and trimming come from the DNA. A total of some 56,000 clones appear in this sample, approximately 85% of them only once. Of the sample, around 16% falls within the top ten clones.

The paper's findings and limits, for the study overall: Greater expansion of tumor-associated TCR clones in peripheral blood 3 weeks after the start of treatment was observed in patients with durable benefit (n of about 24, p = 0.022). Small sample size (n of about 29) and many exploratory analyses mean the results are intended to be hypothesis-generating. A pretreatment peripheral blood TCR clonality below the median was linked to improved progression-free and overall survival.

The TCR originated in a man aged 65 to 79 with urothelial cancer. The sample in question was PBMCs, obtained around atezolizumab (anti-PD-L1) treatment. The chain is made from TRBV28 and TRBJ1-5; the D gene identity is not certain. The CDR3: CASSRRAGSGNQPQHF. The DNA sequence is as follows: TGTGCCAGCAGTCGAAGAGCCGGGTCGGGCAATCAGCCCCAGCATTTT.